These T cell receptor beta chains were read from a single sample in a study of shared clonotypes between healthy human individuals. Clones were sequenced by immunoSEQ multiplex PCR, and TCRdb holds only the in-frame ones, with some missing. Found here are over a million clones, approximately 98% of them singletons; the top ten hold about 0.4%. Sequenced: naive CD4+ T cells sorted from blood. These receptors all come from a man aged 30 to 39 in good health. The CDR3 runs from the conserved cysteine through the conserved F or W. A D gene is named only where the DNA matches it firmly. A clone size is listed for some rows: how often the clone was seen (once, few, many), or a class if it is expanded.

v_gene	j_gene	d_gene	abundance	CDR3aa	CDR3nt
TRBV9	TRBJ2-5	NA	NA	CASSVSGIGTQYF	TGTGCCAGCAGCGTTTCTGGGATAGGGACCCAGTACTTC
TRBV9	TRBJ2-1	TRBD2	NA	CASSASIGGAEQFF	TGTGCCAGCAGCGCTTCAATCGGGGGGGCTGAGCAGTTCTTC
TRBV27	TRBJ2-1	TRBD2	NA	CATEASGSNEQFF	TGTGCTACTGAGGCTAGCGGGAGCAATGAGCAGTTCTTC
TRBV30	TRBJ1-5	NA	NA	CAWSAGTSQPQHF	TGTGCCTGGAGTGCAGGGACGAGCCAGCCCCAGCATTTT
TRBV7-8	TRBJ2-7	NA	NA	CASSPRVGYEQYF	TGTGCCAGCAGCCCCAGGGTAGGGTACGAGCAGTACTTC
TRBV7-9	TRBJ2-5	TRBD1	NA	CASSFRDRARETQYF	TGTGCCAGCAGCTTCAGGGACAGGGCCCGAGAGACCCAGTACTTC
TRBV5-1	TRBJ2-1	TRBD1	NA	CASSSFTRGSSYNEQFF	TGCGCCAGCAGCTCATTCACCAGGGGGAGCTCCTACAATGAGCAGTTCTTC
TRBV18	TRBJ2-7	NA	NA	CASSLKDGHEQYF	TGTGCCAGCTCCCTGAAGGATGGCCACGAGCAGTACTTC
TRBV10-2	TRBJ2-3	TRBD1	NA	CASSRQGVWDTQYF	TGCGCCAGCAGCAGACAGGGGGTTTGGGATACGCAGTATTTT
TRBV9	TRBJ2-1	NA	NA	CASSVEGSAFEQFF	TGTGCCAGCAGCGTAGAAGGCTCCGCCTTTGAGCAGTTCTTC
TRBV5-6	TRBJ1-3	NA	NA	CASSFWRTSGNTIYF	TGTGCCAGCAGCTTTTGGCGGACCTCTGGAAACACCATATATTTT
TRBV7-2	TRBJ2-7	TRBD2	once	CASSRHSGGSYEQYF	TGTGCCAGCAGCCGGCATAGCGGGGGCTCCTACGAGCAGTACTTC
TRBV10-3	TRBJ1-1	NA	NA	CAIGWAGSTEAFF	TGTGCCATCGGTTGGGCAGGGTCCACTGAAGCTTTCTTT
TRBV27	TRBJ1-5	NA	NA	CATGWLRPQHF	TGTGCCACCGGGTGGTTGCGGCCCCAGCATTTT
TRBV7-8	TRBJ2-5	NA	NA	CASSLGITETQYF	TGTGCCAGCAGCTTAGGGATCACGGAGACCCAGTACTTC
TRBV6-1	TRBJ1-5	NA	NA	CASSEIYRSSNQPQHF	TGTGCCAGCAGTGAAATATACAGGAGTAGCAATCAGCCCCAGCATTTT
TRBV7-2	TRBJ1-2	TRBD1	NA	CASRPDRGPGYTF	TGTGCCAGCAGACCGGACAGGGGGCCTGGCTACACCTTC
TRBV4-2	TRBJ2-1	TRBD2	NA	CASSQKGLAQNNEQFF	TGTGCCAGCAGCCAAAAGGGACTAGCGCAAAACAATGAGCAGTTCTTC
TRBV5-1	TRBJ1-1	NA	NA	CASSTQGPNTEAFF	TGCGCCAGCAGTACTCAGGGGCCGAACACTGAAGCTTTCTTT
TRBV5-1	TRBJ2-1	NA	NA	CASSLVGGAGYNEQFF	TGCGCCAGCAGCTTGGTCGGTGGTGCTGGTTACAATGAGCAGTTCTTC
TRBV7-9	TRBJ2-3	NA	NA	CASGTGTVFRDTQYF	TGTGCCAGCGGAACAGGGACCGTCTTTAGGGATACGCAGTATTTT
TRBV6-4	TRBJ1-3	NA	NA	CASRTALISGNTIYF	TGTGCCAGCAGAACCGCTCTTATCTCTGGAAACACCATATATTTT
TRBV15	TRBJ2-1	NA	once	CATSGSGGEQFF	TGTGCCACCAGCGGTAGTGGTGGTGAGCAGTTCTTC
TRBV19	TRBJ2-7	TRBD1	NA	CASSISWAWDRVTYEQYF	TGTGCCAGTAGTATAAGTTGGGCCTGGGACAGGGTGACCTACGAGCAGTACTTC
TRBV5-1	TRBJ2-3	NA	NA	CASSFGTTDTQYF	TGCGCCAGCAGCTTCGGGACAACGGATACGCAGTATTTT
TRBV18	TRBJ2-3	NA	NA	CASSPLANTDTQYF	TGTGCCAGCTCACCACTGGCCAACACAGATACGCAGTATTTT
TRBV4-1	TRBJ2-7	TRBD1	NA	CASSKQGETGEQYF	TGCGCCAGCAGCAAACAGGGGGAAACTGGCGAGCAGTACTTC
TRBV7-2	TRBJ2-3	NA	NA	CASSLESDTQYF	TGTGCCAGCAGCTTAGAATCAGATACGCAGTATTTT
TRBV18	TRBJ1-1	NA	NA	CASSPPFGVNTEAFF	TGTGCCAGCTCACCACCGTTCGGGGTGAACACTGAAGCTTTCTTT
TRBV12-5	TRBJ1-1	NA	NA	CASGFGRAAFF	TGTGCTAGTGGTTTTGGCCGCGCAGCTTTCTTT
TRBV29-1	TRBJ1-5	NA	NA	CSVRQDSNQPQHF	TGCAGCGTTCGACAGGATAGCAATCAGCCCCAGCATTTT
TRBV9	TRBJ2-3	NA	NA	CASSVAPGHLSGTQYF	TGTGCCAGCAGCGTAGCCCCAGGTCATCTTAGTGGTACGCAGTATTTT
TRBV14	TRBJ1-4	NA	NA	CASSPIQSWNEKLFF	TGTGCCAGCAGCCCCATACAGAGCTGGAATGAAAAACTGTTTTTT
TRBV5-1	TRBJ1-3	NA	once	CASKKTGTASGNTIYF	TGCGCCAGCAAGAAGACGGGGACGGCCTCTGGAAACACCATATATTTT
TRBV5-1	TRBJ2-3	TRBD2	NA	CASFTGGTTSTDTQYF	TGCGCCAGCTTCACGGGGGGGACTACTAGCACAGATACGCAGTATTTT
TRBV4-1	TRBJ2-1	NA	NA	CASSQEESGIREQFF	TGCGCCAGCAGCCAAGAGGAGTCAGGGATTCGTGAGCAGTTCTTC
TRBV10-3	TRBJ1-2	NA	few	CAISESTGPPAYGYTF	TGTGCCATCAGTGAGTCTACAGGGCCCCCGGCCTATGGCTACACCTTC
TRBV25-1	TRBJ1-1	NA	NA	CASSAQPNTEAFF	TGTGCCAGCAGTGCGCAGCCGAACACTGAAGCTTTCTTT
TRBV28	TRBJ1-1	NA	NA	CASSLSFGQSPFF	TGTGCCAGCAGTTTAAGCTTCGGGCAGTCCCCTTTCTTT
TRBV6-4	TRBJ1-4	TRBD1	NA	CASSDPWTGFEKLFF	TGTGCCAGCAGTGACCCCTGGACAGGGTTTGAAAAACTGTTTTTT
TRBV29-1	TRBJ2-1	NA	NA	CSASGPALANEQFF	TGCAGCGCTTCAGGGCCGGCTCTGGCCAATGAGCAGTTCTTC
TRBV10-2	TRBJ2-7	TRBD2	NA	CASSVLAGGLPYEQYF	TGCGCCAGCAGTGTCCTAGCGGGAGGGCTACCTTACGAGCAGTACTTC
TRBV6-6	TRBJ1-1	NA	NA	CASGRVSNTEAFF	TGTGCCAGCGGGCGGGTCTCGAACACTGAAGCTTTCTTT
TRBV7-3	TRBJ2-3	TRBD2	NA	CASSSIAGATDTQYF	TGTGCCAGCAGCTCTATAGCGGGAGCCACAGATACGCAGTATTTT
TRBV10-1	TRBJ2-1	NA	NA	CASSEAGAGGGNEQFF	TGCGCCAGCAGTGAAGCCGGGGCAGGGGGAGGCAATGAGCAGTTCTTC
TRBV29-1	TRBJ1-1	NA	NA	CSEYRNTEAFF	TGCAGCGAATACAGGAACACTGAAGCTTTCTTT
TRBV7-8	TRBJ2-3	NA	NA	CASSLFLSSTDTQYF	TGTGCCAGCAGCCTATTTCTTTCTAGCACAGATACGCAGTATTTT
TRBV30	TRBJ2-7	NA	NA	CAWSTGHFQQYF	TGTGCCTGGAGTACTGGACATTTTCAGCAGTACTTC
TRBV5-1	TRBJ2-1	NA	NA	CASSYVAENNEQFF	TGCGCCAGCAGCTACGTAGCGGAAAACAATGAGCAGTTCTTC
TRBV19	TRBJ2-3	NA	NA	CASNGRGRITDTQYF	TGTGCCAGTAACGGTCGGGGGCGGATCACAGATACGCAGTATTTT
TRBV19	TRBJ1-4	NA	NA	CASSIVGTTNEKLFF	TGTGCCAGTAGTATAGTCGGGACAACGAATGAAAAACTGTTTTTT